The clone carrying this T cell receptor (beta chain) was observed once. Antigen unknown. With 60 Vbeta and 13 Jbeta primers, the PCR was carried out. The data were produced by immunoSEQ multiplex PCR, yet TCRdb's version contains in-frame clones alone and is incomplete. The repertoire holds about 100,000 clones, with around 83% as singletons. The V end was cut by 2 bases, the J end by 6 bases, with 15 bases between. Germline-derived CDR1 and CDR2 are SGHNT and YYREEE (reference sequence). The CDR3 is 14 residues long. The donors gave bone marrow, and they were healthy. These data are taken from a study of cytomegalovirus exposure and HLA in healthy donors. Study-level information: HLA-typed donors were the source of tens of millions of unique TCRs, which an early data release held. Study-wide results and limits: Researchers reported in a later analysis that a missense DCLRE1C variant was tied to TCR beta V- and J-gene trimming. An analysis done earlier found most TCR beta V segments productive about 90% or about 30% of the time.

The chain carries TRBV5-4 and TRBJ2-7; D might be TRBD2 (6 bases). The receptor was isolated from a woman aged 18-29 years in good health and CMV-seronegative. The sequenced material came from PBMCs. The CDR3 is CASSLELASGEQYF. In nucleotides, the CDR3 is TGTGCCAGCAGCTTAGAACTAGCTTCGGGCGAGCAGTACTTC.